These T cell receptor beta chains were read from a single sample in a study of neoadjuvant anti-PD-1 for oral cavity cancer. Using immunoSEQ multiplex PCR, the repertoire was profiled, and TCRdb retains in-frame clones only, with some absent. The sample includes some 15,000 clones, roughly 70% of them seen just once. The source was PBMCs, collected after nivolumab (anti-PD-1) treatment. The receptors were sampled from a person aged 35-79 years with oral cavity squamous cell carcinoma. Each CDR3 is given with its conserved first and last residue. D genes are given only for firm matches. Size is stated for part of the rows, as once, few or many counts, or as a class when the clone is expanded.

j_call v_call d_call clone_size cdr3_nt cdr3_aa
TRBJ2-3 TRBV7-9 - - TGTGCCAGCAGCCTAGAGAGCACAGATACGCAGTATTTT CASSLESTDTQYF
TRBJ2-3 TRBV5-6 TRBD2 - TGTGCCAGCAGCTTGAGGACTAGCGGGAGGTCGCAGTATTTT CASSLRTSGRSQYF
TRBJ1-1 TRBV19 - - TGTGCCAGTAGAGGGAGAGCCGAAGCTTTCTTT CASRGRAEAFF
TRBJ1-1 TRBV10-1 TRBD1 - TGCGCCAGCAGTCCGGGACAGGGCTCGTACACTGAAGCTTTCTTT CASSPGQGSYTEAFF
TRBJ2-5 TRBV6-4 - - TGTGCCAGCAGCCCATCGGGAGCGGGAGAGACCCAGTACTTC CASSPSGAGETQYF
TRBJ2-7 TRBV5-1 - - TGCGCCAGCAGCCGAGAACCCTACGAGCAGTACTTC CASSREPYEQYF
TRBJ1-3 TRBV11-2 TRBD1 - TGTGCCAGCAGCACCCGACAGGGTGAGTCCGGAAACACCATATATTTT CASSTRQGESGNTIYF
TRBJ2-1 TRBV5-4 - - TGTGCCAGCAGCCTCGAGGCAGGCGGAGAGCAGTTCTTC CASSLEAGGEQFF
TRBJ1-1 TRBV6-5 TRBD1 - TGTGCCAGCAGTTATGGGACAGGGGGTGCTGAAGCTTTCTTT CASSYGTGGAEAFF
TRBJ2-1 TRBV6-4 - - TGTGCCAGCAGTATGCACATCTCCTTGGGGGAGCAGTTCTTC CASSMHISLGEQFF
TRBJ2-7 TRBV6-1 - - TGTGCCAGCAGTGAGGCCGCAGGCCAATTCTACGAGCAGTACTTC CASSEAAGQFYEQYF
TRBJ2-7 TRBV6-5 TRBD1 - TGTGCCAGCAGTTACTCGGGACAGGACTCCTACGAGCAGTACTTC CASSYSGQDSYEQYF
TRBJ2-5 TRBV28 TRBD2 - TGTGCCAGCAGTTTCCCATTGACTAGCGGTCGGGAGACCCAGTACTTC CASSFPLTSGRETQYF
TRBJ2-7 TRBV10-3 TRBD2 - TGTGCCATCAGCGACGGGGGGTACGAGCAGTACTTC CAISDGGYEQYF
TRBJ2-7 TRBV19 - - TGTGCCAGTAGTACAGGGGGACTCTCCTACGAGCAGTACTTC CASSTGGLSYEQYF
TRBJ2-3 TRBV5-1 - - TGCGCCAGCAGCGGGCCCAGGCACACAGATACGCAGTATTTT CASSGPRHTDTQYF
TRBJ2-3 TRBV14 - - TGTGCCAGCAGCCAGGGGCTGGGGTTGTATTTT CASSQGLGLYF
TRBJ2-7 TRBV25-1 - - TGTGCCAGCAGTGACAGGCTGTACGAGCAGTACTTC CASSDRLYEQYF
TRBJ1-6 TRBV5-4 - - TGTGCCAGCAGCCCCAGAGGTGGGACTAATTCACCCCTCCACTTT CASSPRGGTNSPLHF
TRBJ1-5 TRBV10-3 - few TGTGCCATCACCCTCCGCGCTGCCTCTGCCCCGGTAGGCAATCAGCCCCAGCATTTT CAITLRAASAPVGNQPQHF
TRBJ2-3 TRBV11-2 TRBD2 once TGTGCCAGCAGCCCAATTGTCGGGACTAGCACGATAAGACAGTATTTT CASSPIVGTSTIRQYF
TRBJ1-5 TRBV4-1 - - TGCGCCAGCAGCCAAGATTCGCCCCCGTGGGGCAATCAGCCCCAGCATTTT CASSQDSPPWGNQPQHF
TRBJ2-4 TRBV5-1 - - TGCGCCAGCAGCTCGAAATCAGGGGTTGTGGGAAACATTCAGTACTTC CASSSKSGVVGNIQYF
TRBJ1-1 TRBV28 - - TGTGCCAGCAGTTTATGGGGCGGGAACACTGAAGCTTTCTTT CASSLWGGNTEAFF
TRBJ1-2 TRBV27 - - TGTGCCAGCAGTCCAAAGGGAGGAGTCTATGGCTACACCTTC CASSPKGGVYGYTF
TRBJ2-5 TRBV7-2 - - TGTGCCAGCAGCTTAGAACGGGGGCAAGAGACCCAGTACTTC CASSLERGQETQYF
TRBJ2-5 TRBV5-1 - - TGCGCCAGTGCCGAATCAGCGGACCAAGAGACCCAGTACTTC CASAESADQETQYF
TRBJ1-2 TRBV7-8 - - TGTGCCAGCAGCCCCAGTCGGCTCTACTATGGCTACACCTTC CASSPSRLYYGYTF
TRBJ1-6 TRBV10-3 TRBD1 - TGTGCCATCAGTCCTAGGGACAGGGGACAAAATTCACCCCTCCACTTT CAISPRDRGQNSPLHF
TRBJ1-6 TRBV12-5 - - TGTGCTAGTGGTTTGGAGGTCAGGGGATCACCCCTCCACTTT CASGLEVRGSPLHF
TRBJ2-1 TRBV7-3 TRBD2 - TGTGCCAGCAGCTTAAATGCGGGGGGTTTCCACAATGAGCAGTTCTTC CASSLNAGGFHNEQFF
TRBJ1-4 TRBV7-2 TRBD1 - TGTGCCAGCAGCACCGGAGGGGGACAGGGCCTTAATGAAAAACTGTTTTTT CASSTGGGQGLNEKLFF
TRBJ2-2 TRBV28 - - TGTGCCAGCAGTTACTCGGGCACCGGGGAGCTGTTTTTT CASSYSGTGELFF
TRBJ1-1 TRBV27 - - TGTGCCAGCAGCAAACCAGGGTGGATGAACACTGAAGCTTTCTTT CASSKPGWMNTEAFF
TRBJ1-2 TRBV15 - few TGTGCCACCAGCAGAGATCGGGGCGGCTACACCTTC CATSRDRGGYTF
TRBJ1-4 TRBV27 TRBD1 - TGTGCCAGCAGTCCGGGGACAGGGATAAGGGAAAAACTGTTTTTT CASSPGTGIREKLFF